Below, 30 T cell receptor beta chains from the same sample are listed, as sequenced in a study of T cell repertoires in cytomegalovirus infection. TCRdb passed the reads through MiXCR, listing each CDR3 protein once. The sample shows some 240,000 distinct CDR3 sequences, over 15% of them seen only once. Material for sequencing was CD8+ T cells from PBMCs. The receptors shown here come from a human donor in good health (CMV status not recorded). Some clones in this sample may be carry-over from other donors' samples.

The chain uses TRBV12-3 or TRBV12-4 and TRBJ2-3; tentatively, D is TRBD1 (6 bases). The CDR3 contains 14 residues. Trimming pared 5 bases from V and 0 bases from J, leaving 9 bases between. Here the CDR3 DNA reads TGTGCCAGCAGTCACAGGGCAAGCACAGATACGCAGTATTTT. Protein sequence: CASSHRASTDTQYF.

Many counts were recorded for this clonotype. This chain connects TRBV5-6 to TRBJ1-2; D ambiguous. The CDR3 spans 14 residues. With 3 bases removed from V and 4 bases from J, the gap between germline ends came to 13 bases. CDR1 and CDR2 (germline): SGHDT, YYEEEE. In DNA form, the CDR3 reads TGTGCCAGCAGCTCCTGGCCCGGGATCTATGGCTACACCTTC. Amino acid sequence: CASSSWPGIYGYTF.

This clonotype was seen a handful of times. This chain joins TRBV6-2 or TRBV6-3 and TRBJ2-7; D could derive from TRBD1 or TRBD2 (5 bases each). V was clipped by 6 bases and J by 3 bases, with 24 bases between them. CDR1 and CDR2 from the germline V gene are MNHEY and SVGEGT. The CDR3 runs 17 residues. CDR3 nucleotides: TGTGCCAGCAGCTCGTCGGGGCTCCGGAGCGGAGACTACGAGCAGTACTTC. Encoded protein: CASSSSGLRSGDYEQYF.

The rearrangement links TRBV20-1 to TRBJ2-5; 9 positions match TRBD2. V shed 6 bases and J 0 bases; nucleotides not matched to a gene: 5. This CDR3 has 14 amino acids. The germline V gene has CDR1 DFQATT and CDR2 SNEGSKA (reference sequence). The CDR3 DNA reads as TGCAGTGCAGCGTTAGCGGGGGACCAAGAGACCCAGTACTTC. Its translation is CSAALAGDQETQYF.

This clonotype has ten or more counts. The junction differs from germline at one of its ends, possibly a read error. The rearrangement joins TRBV6-5 to TRBJ2-1, with TRBD1 matching 8 bases. CDR1 is MNHEY and CDR2 is SVGAGI in the germline V gene. The CDR3 spans 14 residues. The CDR3 reads CASSYSITGGWEVF. In DNA form, the CDR3 reads TGTGCCAGCAGTTATTCTATTACAGGGGGTTGGGAGGTCTTC.

The chain employs TRBV29-1 and TRBJ2-2; TRBD2 is a possible D gene (6 bases). The CDR3 is made up of 15 amino acids. CDR1 and CDR2 (germline): SQVTM, ANQGSEA. V was pared by 3 bases and J by 7 bases, with 18 bases between. This CDR3 is CSVEAGGRFVGELFF. The CDR3 coding sequence is TGCAGCGTTGAGGCCGGGGGACGGTTCGTCGGGGAGCTGTTTTTT.

This clonotype was recorded many times. The chain has TRBV6-5 and TRBJ1-6; D possibly corresponds to TRBD1 (6 bases). V dropped 0 bases and J dropped 8 bases, with 14 bases sitting between them. Germline lookup yields CDR1 MNHEY and CDR2 SVGAGI. The CDR3 has 16 amino acids. This CDR3 reads CASSYSIPTGDSPLHF. DNA of the CDR3: TGTGCCAGCAGTTACTCGATTCCGACAGGCGATTCACCCCTCCACTTT.

V usage is TRBV5-1 and J usage is TRBJ2-2; TRBD1 agrees at 8 bases. The CDR3 has 15 amino acids. Unmatched junction bases numbered 7, after V lost 4 bases and J lost 5 bases. The germline V gene encodes CDR1 SGHRS and CDR2 YFSETQ. The CDR3 region is CASSAGTGWTGELFF. In DNA, the CDR3 is TGCGCCAGCAGCGCAGGGACAGGATGGACCGGGGAGCTGTTTTTT.

Ten or more counts support this clonotype. CDR3 protein: CASSLTGDRSYEQYF. Written as DNA, the CDR3 is TGTGCCAGCAGTCTGACCGGGGACAGATCCTACGAGCAGTACTTC. V is TRBV6-1 and J is TRBJ2-7; 7 nucleotides align to TRBD1. V was clipped by 5 bases and J by 1 base; unmatched bases: 8. The CDR3 consists of 15 residues. Germline V gene lookup returns CDR1 MNHNS and CDR2 SASEGT.

Many counts were recorded for this clonotype. The rearrangement uses TRBV7-2 and TRBJ2-7; TRBD1 or TRBD2 may be the D gene (6 bases each). Germline V gene data show CDR1 as SGHTA and CDR2 as FQGNSA. Trimming left V 5 bases short and J 2 bases short, with 16 bases between. This CDR3 is 15 amino acids long. The CDR3 DNA is TGTGCCAGCAGCCCGGGGGCCGGAGGACCCTACGAGCAGTACTTC. This encodes CASSPGAGGPYEQYF.

The chain recombines TRBV6-2 or TRBV6-3 with TRBJ2-7, with 10 positions matching TRBD2. J lost 0 bases, V lost 5 bases, and 13 bases had no gene match. The CDR3 contains 18 residues. Germline lookup yields CDR1 MNHEY and CDR2 SVGEGT. CDR3 DNA sequence: TGTGCCAGCAGTCCCTGGGCGGTAGCGGGAGGCCTCTCCTACGAGCAGTACTTC. Translation gives CASSPWAVAGGLSYEQYF.

CDR3 nucleotides: TGCGCCAGCAGCTTCGGACAGAACTATGGCTACACCTTC. Encoded protein: CASSFGQNYGYTF. The chain carries TRBV4-1 and TRBJ1-2, with D possibly TRBD1 on 6 matching bases. Trimming took off 5 bases at V and 2 bases at J, with 9 bases between the two ends. This CDR3 is built from 13 residues. Germline CDR1 is MGHRA and CDR2 is YSYEKL.

This clonotype has a count of ten or more. The gene calls are TRBV29-1 and TRBJ1-1, with D hard to call. Germline V lookup: CDR1 SQVTM, CDR2 ANQGSEA. V was cut by 6 bases and J by 0 bases, with 14 bases left in between. The CDR3 runs to 14 residues. The CDR3 DNA reads as TGCAGCGTCCGGACCGAAGTCCTGAACACTGAAGCTTTCTTT. Protein sequence: CSVRTEVLNTEAFF.

This clonotype was detected ten times or more. The genes are TRBV7-6 and TRBJ1-4; D is uncertain. This CDR3 spans 14 amino acids. V was cut by 5 bases and J by 3 bases, with 10 bases left in between. Germline lookup yields CDR1 SGHVS and CDR2 FNYEAQ. CDR3 bases: TGTGCCAGCAGCAACAGTGGGGCTAATGAAAAACTGTTTTTT. Encoded protein: CASSNSGANEKLFF.

The rearrangement links TRBV4-1 to TRBJ2-2; no clear D gene. Germline CDR1 MGHRA, CDR2 YSYEKL. The CDR3 totals 16 residues. Trimming stripped 0 bases from V and 4 bases from J, with 12 bases between. The CDR3 region has the DNA TGCGCCAGCAGCCAAGACTCCCTGTGGGGCACCGGGGAGCTGTTTTTT. It translates to CASSQDSLWGTGELFF.

The CDR3 DNA sequence: TGTGCCAGCAGTGTTTTAGCTCCTGGGGAGACCCAGTACTTC. It specifies CASSVLAPGETQYF. The rearrangement uses TRBV25-1 and TRBJ2-5; D is unclear. The CDR3 has 14 residues. Looked up from germline, CDR1 is MGHDK and CDR2 is SYGVNS. Trimming cost V 4 bases and J 5 bases, with 14 bases left between them.

Many counts were recorded for this clonotype. The chain employs TRBV4-1 and TRBJ1-1; D not certain. V shed 0 bases and J shed 4 bases, with 6 bases lying between them. CDR3 length equals 13 residues. Looked up from germline, CDR1 is MGHRA and CDR2 is YSYEKL. Here the CDR3 reads CASSQDTSTEAFF. In DNA, the CDR3 is TGCGCCAGCAGCCAAGATACATCCACTGAAGCTTTCTTT.

This clonotype was counted at least ten times. V usage is TRBV28 and J usage is TRBJ1-4; D not certain. Trimming removed 1 base from V and 9 bases from J, with 12 bases in between. Germline CDR1 MDHEN, CDR2 SYDVKM. This CDR3 region has 14 residues. CDR3 bases: TGTGCCAGCAGTTTATATGGCAATTATAAAAAACTGTTTTTT. Translated, it gives CASSLYGNYKKLFF.

This clonotype has at least ten counts. This sequence joins TRBV27 and TRBJ2-7; weak D call: TRBD2 (6 bases). The CDR3 loop spans 14 amino acids. V lost 7 bases and J 1 base, leaving 14 bases between the germline ends. Germline CDR1 reads MNHEY; CDR2 reads SMNVEV (reference sequence). CDR3: CASNPGGGSYEQYF. For the CDR3, the DNA is TGTGCCAGCAACCCGGGTGGAGGGTCCTACGAGCAGTACTTC.

This clonotype was observed many times. This chain links TRBV28 with TRBJ1-1; possibly TRBD1 for D (6 bases). CDR1 and CDR2 from the germline V gene are MDHEN and SYDVKM. The CDR3 covers 14 residues. Trimming removed 5 bases at V and 1 base at J, with 11 bases between. The CDR3 coding sequence is TGTGCCAGCAGTAGCCCGGGGGCGAACACTGAAGCTTTCTTT. Translating gives CASSSPGANTEAFF.

V is TRBV6-1 and J is TRBJ2-1; D not resolved. CDR1 and CDR2 from the germline V gene are MNHNS and SASEGT. CDR3 size: 16 residues. Trimming took off 2 bases at V and 5 bases at J, with 16 bases between the two ends. The CDR3 loop reads CASSEYPEPPNNEQFF. Written as DNA, the CDR3 is TGTGCCAGCAGTGAATATCCGGAACCCCCCAACAATGAGCAGTTCTTC.

The sample holds many counts of this clonotype. V usage is TRBV7-8 and J usage is TRBJ2-7, with 9 bases matching TRBD1. V was pared by 3 bases and J by 3 bases, with 3 bases of the junction left unmatched. The germline CDR1 and CDR2 sequences are SGHVS and FQNEAQ. CDR3 length: 14 amino acids. The DNA for the CDR3 is TGTGCCAGCAGCTTGGGGGACAGGGACTACGAGCAGTACTTC. It is translated as CASSLGDRDYEQYF.

The chain links TRBV2 to TRBJ2-1; the match to TRBD2 covers 9 bases. This CDR3 spans 13 amino acids. Trimming at V came to 11 bases and at J to 7 bases, leaving 9 bases not matched to a gene. Germline V gene lookup returns CDR1 SNHLY and CDR2 FYNNEI. The CDR3 sequence is CAGAGGLINEQFF. The CDR3 DNA is TGTGCCGGGGCGGGGGGGCTTATAAATGAGCAGTTCTTC. The complete variable domain, with remaining parts taken from reference TRBV2 and TRBJ2-1, reads EPEVTQTPSHQVTQMGQEVILRCVPISNHLYFYWYRQILGQKVEFLVSFYNNEISEKSEIFDDQFSVERPDGSNFTLKIRSTKLEDSAMYFCAGAGGLINEQFFGPGTRLTVL.

The chain uses TRBV6-2 or TRBV6-3 and TRBJ1-5, with D unclear. The CDR3 totals 16 residues. Deletions cut 0 bases from V and 7 bases from J, with 16 bases between. Germline loops: CDR1 MNHEY, CDR2 SVGEGT. CDR3 region: CASSYSLRGGSQPQHF. DNA for the CDR3: TGTGCCAGCAGTTACTCGCTTAGAGGCGGGAGCCAGCCCCAGCATTTT.

In regard to this clonotype: An end of the junction differs from the germline gene, which may be a read error. This chain joins TRBV29-1 and TRBJ2-5; weak D call: TRBD1 (6 bases). This CDR3 region has 13 residues. Germline V gives CDR1 SQVTM, CDR2 ANQGSEA. CDR3 sequence: CSVPWDNHETQYF. In DNA, the CDR3 is TGCAGCGTTCCCTGGGACAACCATGAGACCCAGTACTTC. Filled out from reference TRBV29-1 and TRBJ2-5, the complete variable domain reads SAVISQKPSRDICQRGTSLTIQCQVDSQVTMMFWYRQQPGQSLTLIATANQGSEATYESGFVIDKFPISRPNLTFSTLTVSNMSPEDSSIYLCSVPWDNHETQYFGPGTRLLVL.

The CDR3 spells CATSRQGREASGGYTF. The DNA of the CDR3 is TGTGCCACCAGCAGACAGGGCCGGGAGGCTTCGGGTGGCTACACCTTC. The chain links TRBV15 to TRBJ1-2; possible D gene TRBD1, 5 bases. Germline assignment: CDR1 LNHNV and CDR2 YYDKDF (reference sequence). The CDR3 has 16 amino acids. With 2 bases removed from V and 7 bases from J, the gap between germline ends came to 20 bases.

About this clonotype: A read error may explain this, as a much larger clone is one base away. The CDR3 region has the DNA TGTGCCAGCAGCTTAGAGAGGTCAGGGCTCTCCACCAATGTGCAGTTCTTC. This encodes CASSLERSGLSTNVQFF. The V call is TRBV7-3, the J call TRBJ2-1; possibly TRBD1 for D (5 bases). This CDR3 is built from 17 residues. The germline V gene encodes CDR1 SGHTA and CDR2 FQGTGA.

There are a few counts of this clonotype. The V call is TRBV29-1, the J call TRBJ2-2; 9 nucleotides agree with TRBD1. The CDR3 has 16 amino acids. Germline assignment: CDR1 SQVTM and CDR2 ANQGSEA. With V trimmed by 1 base and J by 2 bases, 5 bases remained unmatched. CDR3 sequence (DNA): TGCAGCGTTGAAGGCCGGGGACAGGGAAACACCGGGGAGCTGTTTTTT. Translation: CSVEGRGQGNTGELFF.

CDR3 loop: CASSYSQGGEKLFF. The CDR3 DNA is TGTGCCAGCAGCTACAGCCAGGGTGGTGAAAAACTGTTTTTT. The chain recombines TRBV5-5 with TRBJ1-4; weak D call: TRBD1 (5 bases). V was shortened by 3 bases and J by 7 bases, with 13 bases between the two germline ends. This CDR3 region has 14 residues. Germline assignment: CDR1 SGHKS and CDR2 YYEKEE (reference sequence).

With respect to this clonotype: Just one base apart from a much larger clone, this may be a read error. The chain joins TRBV7-6 to TRBJ2-7, with D perhaps matching TRBD2 (5 bases). Germline assignment: CDR1 SGHVS and CDR2 FNYEAQ. The ends were cut back, 1 base at V and 3 bases at J, with 13 bases in the middle. The CDR3 consists of 15 residues. In DNA, the CDR3 is TGTGCCAGCAGCTTAGGTACTACGGGAAACTACGAGCAGTACTTC. As protein: CASSLGTTGNYEQYF.